This entry lists 8 T cell receptor beta chains sequenced from one sample in a study of T cell responses to AZD1222 COVID-19 vaccine. Clones were sequenced by immunoSEQ multiplex PCR, and TCRdb holds only the in-frame ones, with some missing. The table includes about 55,000 clones, roughly 87% detected once. The material was peripheral blood, obtained on day 0 of AZD1222 vaccination. The receptors stem from an adult in good health.

The genes are TRBV10-3 and TRBJ2-2; no definite D call. There are 16 residues in the CDR3. V lost 3 bases, J lost 7 bases, and 18 bases lay in between. CDR1 is ENHRY, CDR2 SYGVKD, per germline. CDR3: CAISDPGEGKGGELFF. CDR3 coding DNA: TGTGCCATCAGTGACCCCGGTGAAGGGAAGGGCGGGGAGCTGTTTTTT.

The rearrangement uses TRBV2 and TRBJ1-3; tentative D call: TRBD1 (5 bases). The CDR3 runs 14 residues. Germline CDR1 reads SNHLY; CDR2 reads FYNNEI. V dropped 1 base and J dropped 2 bases, with 6 bases sitting between them. The CDR3 region has the DNA TGTGCCAGCAGTGAAGGGGGGACTGGAAACACCATATATTTT. This gives the protein CASSEGGTGNTIYF.

J is TRBJ1-2 and V is TRBV7-2; 7 bases fit TRBD1. CDR1 is SGHTA, CDR2 FQGNSA, per germline. The CDR3 is 14 residues long. V dropped 1 base and J dropped 8; count of bases not matched to a gene: 7. Here the CDR3 DNA reads TGTGCCAGCAGCTTAGTCTGGCAGGGGGGCGGCTACACCTTC. Residues: CASSLVWQGGGYTF.

This CDR3 is CASSLGQPSSGANVLTF. The CDR3 bases are TGTGCCAGCAGCTTGGGGCAGCCTAGCTCTGGGGCCAACGTCCTGACTTTC. The chain has TRBV5-4 and TRBJ2-6; D remains ambiguous. CDR3 length: 17 amino acids. Germline V gene sequence: CDR1 SGHNT, CDR2 YYREEE (reference sequence). Trimming took 0 bases from V and 0 from J, leaving 10 bases between them.

The chain has TRBV18 and TRBJ1-2, with D possibly TRBD1 on 5 matching bases. Germline values: CDR1 KGHSH, CDR2 LQKENI. The CDR3 sequence is 18 residues long. The germline V and J ends were trimmed by 1 base and 7 bases, with 25 bases remaining between them. The CDR3 DNA reads as TGTGCCAGCTCACCACTGGTTTTGGCAGTTAGGGACCACGGTGGCTACACCTTC. Protein product: CASSPLVLAVRDHGGYTF. Complete variable domain (other parts from reference TRBV18 and TRBJ1-2): NAGVMQNPRHLVRRRGQEARLRCSPMKGHSHVYWYRQLPEEGLKFMVYLQKENIIDESGMPKERFSAEFPKEGPSILRIQQVVRGDSAAYFCASSPLVLAVRDHGGYTFGSGTRLTVV.

The CDR3 DNA reads TGTGCCAGCAGGAATAGCGGGGGGTTAGATACGCAGTATTTT. Translation gives CASRNSGGLDTQYF. The chain employs TRBV2 and TRBJ2-3; 10 bases map to TRBD2. The CDR3 runs 14 residues. Germline CDR1 SNHLY, CDR2 FYNNEI. J was trimmed by 5 bases and V by 6 bases; bases with no gene match: 5.

This clone was observed a few times. The chain is built from TRBV7-8 and TRBJ1-5; no firm D call. With 5 bases removed from V and 12 bases from J, the gap between germline ends came to 17 bases. The CDR3 runs 13 residues. From germline, CDR1 is SGHVS and CDR2 FQNEAQ. DNA for the CDR3: TGTGCCAGCAGCCCCCTCCTGACTCCGGGCCAGCATTTT. Translation: CASSPLLTPGQHF. Using reference TRBV7-8 and TRBJ1-5 for the parts outside the CDR3, the full variable domain is GAGVSQSPRYKVAKRGQDVALRCDPISGHVSLFWYQQALGQGPEFLTYFQNEAQLDKSGLPSDRFFAERPEGSVSTLKIQRTQQEDSAVYLCASSPLLTPGQHFGDGTRLSIL.

The rearrangement links TRBV2 to TRBJ1-6; TRBD1 is a possible D gene (5 bases). The V gene's germline CDR1 is SNHLY and CDR2 FYNNEI. The CDR3 is 14 amino acids. The germline V and J ends were trimmed by 6 bases and 3 bases, with 9 bases remaining between them. The CDR3 region has the DNA TGTGCCAGCAGAGAGCAGGGCTATAATTCACCCCTCCACTTT. This codes for CASREQGYNSPLHF.